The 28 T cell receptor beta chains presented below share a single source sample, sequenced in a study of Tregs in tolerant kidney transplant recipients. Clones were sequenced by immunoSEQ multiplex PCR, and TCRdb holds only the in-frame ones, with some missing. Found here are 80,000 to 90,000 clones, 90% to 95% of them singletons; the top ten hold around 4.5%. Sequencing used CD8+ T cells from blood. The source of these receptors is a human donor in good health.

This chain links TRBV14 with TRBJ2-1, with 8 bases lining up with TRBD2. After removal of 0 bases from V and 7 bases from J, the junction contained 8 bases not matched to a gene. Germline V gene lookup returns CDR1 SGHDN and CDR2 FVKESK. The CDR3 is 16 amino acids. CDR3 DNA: TGTGCCAGCAGCCAAGAAACGGGAGGGCCTTATAATGAGCAGTTCTTC. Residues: CASSQETGGPYNEQFF. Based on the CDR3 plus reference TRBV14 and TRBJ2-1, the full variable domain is EAGVTQFPSHSVIEKGQTVTLRCDPISGHDNLYWYRRVMGKEIKFLLHFVKESKQDESGMPNNRFLAERTGGTYSTLKVQPAELEDSGVYFCASSQETGGPYNEQFFGPGTRLTVL.

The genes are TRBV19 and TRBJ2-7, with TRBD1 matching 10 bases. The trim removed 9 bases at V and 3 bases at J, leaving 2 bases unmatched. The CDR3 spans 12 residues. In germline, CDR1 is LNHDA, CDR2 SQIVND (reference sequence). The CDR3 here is CASGDRGYEQYF. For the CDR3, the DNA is TGTGCCAGCGGGGACAGGGGCTACGAGCAGTACTTC.

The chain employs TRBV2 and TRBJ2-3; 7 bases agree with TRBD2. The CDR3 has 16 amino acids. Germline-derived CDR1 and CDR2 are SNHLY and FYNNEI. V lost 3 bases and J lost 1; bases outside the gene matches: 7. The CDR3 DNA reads TGTGCCAGCAGTGATGGGGCGGGAGAGGGCACAGATACGCAGTATTTT. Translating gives CASSDGAGEGTDTQYF.

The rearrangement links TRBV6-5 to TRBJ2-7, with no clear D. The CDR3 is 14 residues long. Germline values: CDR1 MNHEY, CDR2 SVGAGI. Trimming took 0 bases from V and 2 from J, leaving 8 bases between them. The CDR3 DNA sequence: TGTGCCAGCAGTTACTCTGACCGAGCCTACGAGCAGTACTTC. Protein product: CASSYSDRAYEQYF.

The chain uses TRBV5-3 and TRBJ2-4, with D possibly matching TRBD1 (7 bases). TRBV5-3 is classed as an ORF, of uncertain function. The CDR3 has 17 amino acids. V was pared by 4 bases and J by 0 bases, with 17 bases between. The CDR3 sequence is CARSPTRQGLAKNIQYF. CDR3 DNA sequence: TGTGCCAGAAGCCCCACTCGACAGGGACTAGCCAAAAACATTCAGTACTTC.

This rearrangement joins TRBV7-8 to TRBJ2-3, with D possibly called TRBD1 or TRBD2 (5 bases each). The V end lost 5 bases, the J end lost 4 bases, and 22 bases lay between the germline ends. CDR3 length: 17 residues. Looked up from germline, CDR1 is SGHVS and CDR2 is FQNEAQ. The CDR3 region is CASSPLVGDLTPDTQYF. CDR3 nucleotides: TGTGCCAGCAGCCCGTTGGTAGGGGACCTGACCCCAGATACGCAGTATTTT. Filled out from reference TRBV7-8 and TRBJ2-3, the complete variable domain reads GAGVSQSPRYKVAKRGQDVALRCDPISGHVSLFWYQQALGQGPEFLTYFQNEAQLDKSGLPSDRFFAERPEGSVSTLKIQRTQQEDSAVYLCASSPLVGDLTPDTQYFGPGTRLTVL.

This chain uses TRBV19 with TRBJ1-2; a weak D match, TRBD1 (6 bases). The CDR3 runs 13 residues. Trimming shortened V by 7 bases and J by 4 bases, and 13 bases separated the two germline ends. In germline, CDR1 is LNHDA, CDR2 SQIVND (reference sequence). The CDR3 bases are TGTGCCAGTAATGGGGGGCGAGGCTATGGCTACACCTTC. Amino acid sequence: CASNGGRGYGYTF.

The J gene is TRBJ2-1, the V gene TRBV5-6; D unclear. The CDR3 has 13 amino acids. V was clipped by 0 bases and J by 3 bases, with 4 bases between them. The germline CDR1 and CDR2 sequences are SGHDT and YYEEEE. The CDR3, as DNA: TGTGCCAGCAGCTTGGGGGACTACAATGAGCAGTTCTTC. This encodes CASSLGDYNEQFF.

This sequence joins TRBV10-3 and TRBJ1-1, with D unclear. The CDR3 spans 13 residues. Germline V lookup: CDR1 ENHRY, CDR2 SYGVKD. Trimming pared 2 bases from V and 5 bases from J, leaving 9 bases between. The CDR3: CAISETQGTEAFF. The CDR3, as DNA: TGTGCCATCAGTGAGACTCAAGGGACTGAAGCTTTCTTT.

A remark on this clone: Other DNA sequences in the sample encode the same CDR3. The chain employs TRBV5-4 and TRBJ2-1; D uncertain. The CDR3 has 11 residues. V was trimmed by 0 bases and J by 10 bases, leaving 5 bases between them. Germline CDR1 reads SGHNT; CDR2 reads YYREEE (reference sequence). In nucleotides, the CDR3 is TGTGCCAGCAGCTTGGGGTCCGAGCAGTTCTTC. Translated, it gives CASSLGSEQFF.

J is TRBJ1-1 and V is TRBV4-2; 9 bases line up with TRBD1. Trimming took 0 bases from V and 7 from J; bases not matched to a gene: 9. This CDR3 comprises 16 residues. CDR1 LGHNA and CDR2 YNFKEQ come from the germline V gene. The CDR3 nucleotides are TGTGCCAGCAGCCAAGATATCGGGACAGGGCGAGTTGAAGCTTTCTTT. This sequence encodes CASSQDIGTGRVEAFF.

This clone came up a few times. The CDR3 spells CASSLHSLYGYTF. The CDR3 coding sequence is TGTGCCAGCAGCTTACACAGTTTGTATGGCTACACCTTC. J is TRBJ1-2 and V is TRBV7-9, with D hard to call. CDR3 size: 13 residues. Germline V lookup: CDR1 SEHNR, CDR2 FQNEAQ (reference sequence). The germline V and J ends were trimmed by 2 bases and 5 bases, with 9 bases remaining between them.

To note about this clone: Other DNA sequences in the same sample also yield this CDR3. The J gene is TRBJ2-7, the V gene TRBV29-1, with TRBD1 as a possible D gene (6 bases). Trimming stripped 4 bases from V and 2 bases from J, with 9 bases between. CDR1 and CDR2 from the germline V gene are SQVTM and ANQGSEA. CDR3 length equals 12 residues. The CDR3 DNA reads TGCAGCGTTGGCAGGGGAACCTACGAGCAGTACTTC. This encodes CSVGRGTYEQYF.

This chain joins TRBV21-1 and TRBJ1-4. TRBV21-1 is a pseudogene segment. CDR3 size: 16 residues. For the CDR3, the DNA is TGTGCCAGCAGCAAAGCGCTGCCGGGGGAAGTTGAAAAACTGTTTTTT. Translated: CASSKALPGEVEKLFF.

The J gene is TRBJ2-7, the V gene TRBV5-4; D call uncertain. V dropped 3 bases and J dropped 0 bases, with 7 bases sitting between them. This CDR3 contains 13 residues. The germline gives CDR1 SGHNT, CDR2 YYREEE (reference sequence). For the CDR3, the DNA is TGTGCCAGCAGCTGGGCCCCCTCCTACGAGCAGTACTTC. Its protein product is CASSWAPSYEQYF.

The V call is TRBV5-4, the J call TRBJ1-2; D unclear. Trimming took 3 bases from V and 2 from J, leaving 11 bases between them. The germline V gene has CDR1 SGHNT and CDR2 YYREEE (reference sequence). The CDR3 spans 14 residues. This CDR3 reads CASSSFPINYGYTF. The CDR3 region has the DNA TGTGCCAGCAGCTCGTTCCCCATCAACTATGGCTACACCTTC. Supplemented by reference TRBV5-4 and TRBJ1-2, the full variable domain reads ETGVTQSPTHLIKTRGQQVTLRCSSQSGHNTVSWYQQALGQGPQFIFQYYREEENGRGNFPPRFSGLQFPNYSSELNVNALELDDSALYLCASSSFPINYGYTFGSGTRLTVV.

DNA of the CDR3: TGTGCCAGCAGTTACTCCCTCATGGACAATCAGCCCCAGCATTTT. It translates to CASSYSLMDNQPQHF. This chain uses TRBV6-5 with TRBJ1-5; D remains unclear. This CDR3 has 15 residues. Trimming pared 0 bases from V and 3 bases from J, leaving 9 bases between. Germline V gene lookup returns CDR1 MNHEY and CDR2 SVGAGI.

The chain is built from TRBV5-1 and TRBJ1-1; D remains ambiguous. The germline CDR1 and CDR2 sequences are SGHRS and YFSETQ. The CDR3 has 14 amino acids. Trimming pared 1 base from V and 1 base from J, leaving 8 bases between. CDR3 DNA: TGCGCCAGCAGCTTGCGTGGAAAGAACACTGAAGCTTTCTTT. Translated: CASSLRGKNTEAFF.

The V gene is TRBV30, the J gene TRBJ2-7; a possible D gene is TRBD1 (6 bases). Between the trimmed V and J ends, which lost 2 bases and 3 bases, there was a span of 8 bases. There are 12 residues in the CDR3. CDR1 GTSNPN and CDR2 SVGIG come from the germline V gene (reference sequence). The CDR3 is CAWSSDSYEQYF. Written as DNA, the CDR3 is TGTGCCTGGAGTTCGGACAGCTACGAGCAGTACTTC.

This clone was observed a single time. The CDR3 nucleotides read TGTGCCAGCAGTGAACGCACTAGCGGGAGCGATGAGCAGTTCTTC. The encoded protein is CASSERTSGSDEQFF. The chain joins TRBV6-1 to TRBJ2-1, with 11 bases lining up with TRBD2. CDR3 size: 15 residues. Germline V gives CDR1 MNHNS, CDR2 SASEGT. The J segment lost 8 bases and the V segment lost 2 bases, leaving 5 bases of the junction unmatched.

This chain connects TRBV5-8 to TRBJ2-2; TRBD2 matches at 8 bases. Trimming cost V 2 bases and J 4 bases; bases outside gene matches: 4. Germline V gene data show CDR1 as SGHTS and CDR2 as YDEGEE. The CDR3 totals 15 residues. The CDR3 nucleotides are TGTGCCAGCAGCTTTGGGACTAGGTCCACCGGGGAGCTGTTTTTT. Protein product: CASSFGTRSTGELFF.

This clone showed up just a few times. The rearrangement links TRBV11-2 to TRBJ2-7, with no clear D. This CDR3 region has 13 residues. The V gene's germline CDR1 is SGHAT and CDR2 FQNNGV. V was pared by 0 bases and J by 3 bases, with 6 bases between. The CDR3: CASSLDVDYEQYF. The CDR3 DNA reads TGTGCCAGCAGCTTAGATGTGGACTACGAGCAGTACTTC.

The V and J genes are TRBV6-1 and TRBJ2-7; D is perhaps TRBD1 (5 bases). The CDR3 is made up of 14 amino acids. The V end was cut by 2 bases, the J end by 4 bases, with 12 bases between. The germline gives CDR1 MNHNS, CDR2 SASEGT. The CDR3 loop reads CASSELGHWYEQYF. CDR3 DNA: TGTGCCAGCAGTGAATTAGGACACTGGTACGAGCAGTACTTC.

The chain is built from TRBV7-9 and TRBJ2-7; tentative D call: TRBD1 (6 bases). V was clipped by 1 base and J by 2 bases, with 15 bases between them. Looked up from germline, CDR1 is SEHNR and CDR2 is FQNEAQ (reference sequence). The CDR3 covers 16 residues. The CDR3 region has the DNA TGTGCCAGCAGCTTAGTAGGGGGAACAGGAACCTACGAGCAGTACTTC. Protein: CASSLVGGTGTYEQYF.

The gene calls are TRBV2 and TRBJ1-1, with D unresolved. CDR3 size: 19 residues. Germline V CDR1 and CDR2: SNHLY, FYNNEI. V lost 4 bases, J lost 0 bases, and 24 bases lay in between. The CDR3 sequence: CASSGVAGTILGMNTEAFF. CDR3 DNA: TGTGCCAGCAGTGGGGTGGCGGGTACAATATTGGGTATGAACACTGAAGCTTTCTTT. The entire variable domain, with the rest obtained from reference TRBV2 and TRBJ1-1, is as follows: EPEVTQTPSHQVTQMGQEVILRCVPISNHLYFYWYRQILGQKVEFLVSFYNNEISEKSEIFDDQFSVERPDGSNFTLKIRSTKLEDSAMYFCASSGVAGTILGMNTEAFFGQGTRLTVV.

The CDR3 DNA reads TGCGCCAGCAGCCAAGTGGCTCTAGCTCAAGAGACCCAGTACTTC. Protein: CASSQVALAQETQYF. The V and J genes are TRBV4-1 and TRBJ2-5, with D perhaps matching TRBD2 (5 bases). The CDR3 runs 15 residues. V was trimmed by 1 base and J by 2 bases, leaving 11 bases between them. The germline V gene encodes CDR1 MGHRA and CDR2 YSYEKL.

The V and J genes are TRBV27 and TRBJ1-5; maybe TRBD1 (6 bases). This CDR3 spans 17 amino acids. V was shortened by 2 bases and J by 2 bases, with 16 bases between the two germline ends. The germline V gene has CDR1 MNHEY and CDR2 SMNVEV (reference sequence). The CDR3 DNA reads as TGTGCCAGCAGTTTAAGCCGGGACACCTTCCGCAATCAGCCCCAGCATTTT. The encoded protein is CASSLSRDTFRNQPQHF.

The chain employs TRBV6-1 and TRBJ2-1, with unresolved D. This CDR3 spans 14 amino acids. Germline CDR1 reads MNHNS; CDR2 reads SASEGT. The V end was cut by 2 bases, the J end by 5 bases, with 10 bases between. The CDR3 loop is CASSESGGHNEQFF. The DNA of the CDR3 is TGTGCCAGCAGTGAAAGTGGTGGACACAATGAGCAGTTCTTC.